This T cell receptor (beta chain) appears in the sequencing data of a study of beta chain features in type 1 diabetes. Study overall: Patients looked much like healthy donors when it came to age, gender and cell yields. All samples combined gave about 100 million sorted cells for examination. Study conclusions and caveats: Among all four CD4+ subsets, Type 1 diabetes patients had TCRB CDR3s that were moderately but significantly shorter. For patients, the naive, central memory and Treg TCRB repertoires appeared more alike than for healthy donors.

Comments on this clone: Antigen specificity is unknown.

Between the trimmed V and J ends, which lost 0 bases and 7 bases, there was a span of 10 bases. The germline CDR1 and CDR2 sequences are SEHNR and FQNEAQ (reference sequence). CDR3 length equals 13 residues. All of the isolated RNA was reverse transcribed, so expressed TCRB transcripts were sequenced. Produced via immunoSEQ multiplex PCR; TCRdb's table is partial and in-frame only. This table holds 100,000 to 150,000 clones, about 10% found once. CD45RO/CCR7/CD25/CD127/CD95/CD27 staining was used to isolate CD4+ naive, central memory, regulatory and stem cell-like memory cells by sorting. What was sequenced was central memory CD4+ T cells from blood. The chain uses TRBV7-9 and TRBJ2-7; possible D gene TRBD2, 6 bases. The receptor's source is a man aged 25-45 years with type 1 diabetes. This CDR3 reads CASSLADGGEQYF. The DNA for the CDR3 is TGTGCCAGCAGCTTAGCGGATGGGGGGGAGCAGTACTTC.